This T cell receptor (beta chain) derives from a study of long-term antiretroviral therapy in people with HIV. The length of the CDR3 is 15 residues. The germline V and J ends were trimmed by 0 bases and 3 bases, with 12 bases remaining between them. Per germline, CDR1 MGHRA and CDR2 YSYEKL. The run of the v3.0 immunoSEQ assay was at survey level. Clones were read by immunoSEQ multiplex PCR, and TCRdb kept only the in-frame ones, dropping some. This sample carries roughly 18,000 clones, 75% to 90% of them seen once, and the ten largest clones take 9% to 9.5%. The sample was unsorted PBMCs, taken 4.2 years after starting antiretroviral therapy. This sequence was found in a man over 45 with HIV. V gene TRBV4-1 combines with J gene TRBJ2-7, with D tentatively TRBD1 or TRBD2 (6 bases each). CDR3 loop: CASSQDGGLYYEQYF. CDR3 sequence (DNA): TGCGCCAGCAGCCAAGATGGGGGGCTCTACTACGAGCAGTACTTC.